What follows is one TCR beta chain and its context. Study processing details: Reference gene primer amplification in the assay estimated nucleated cell counts. Produced via immunoSEQ multiplex PCR; TCRdb's table is partial and in-frame only. V, J and clone size are taken as reported in that table, and D and trimming were inferred from the DNA itself. The table shows just over 300,000 clones, with around 92% occurring only once. This sample was included in a study of blood T cell repertoires in COVID-19. The germline V gene has CDR1 GTSNPN and CDR2 SVGIG (reference sequence). V was cut by 2 bases and J by 4 bases, with 14 bases left in between. This CDR3 has 14 amino acids.

The V and J genes are TRBV30 and TRBJ2-5; TRBD2 might be the D (5 bases). This TCR came from a woman aged 25 to 39 with COVID-19, enrolled during active disease. What was sequenced was peripheral blood. The CDR3 region is CAWSFPRAAETQYF. The CDR3 DNA is TGTGCCTGGAGTTTTCCGAGAGCGGCAGAGACCCAGTACTTC.